The TCR beta chain under discussion was sequenced for a study of CD8+ T cells in alopecia areata. Germline-derived CDR1 and CDR2 are SQVTM and ANQGSEA. With 7 bases removed from V and 3 bases from J, the gap between germline ends came to 10 bases. The CDR3 is 13 amino acids. RNA was isolated and reverse transcribed to cDNA, the sequencing template. The protocol was immunoSEQ multiplex PCR, while the TCRdb copy is restricted to in-frame clones and leaves out a portion. Of hundreds of thousands of clones detected, roughly two thirds appear once; the ten largest clones hold 1.2%. V is TRBV29-1 and J is TRBJ1-6; tentative D call: TRBD1 (5 bases). This sequence originates from a human donor with alopecia areata. Specimen: CD4+ T cells sorted from blood, collected at week 0. For the CDR3, the DNA is TGCAGCGCCCGGGACGACTATAATTCACCCCTCCACTTT. This encodes CSARDDYNSPLHF.